This TCR beta chain was recovered during a study of T-cell memory formation after mild COVID-19. Study-wide context: Among the donors, TCR clusters were largely specific to each donor.

Note on this clonotype: Its antigen is not identified.

The study's findings and limits: The finding that pre-infection memory included some responding clones suggested that cross-reactive memory joined. Of the contracting clones, CD4+ ones lay mainly in CM and EM, and CD8+ ones in EMRA.

Constant-segment primers and 5'RACE yielded cDNA libraries for TCR alpha and TCR beta, each carrying sample barcodes and UMIs. MiXCR, run by TCRdb on the 5' RACE reads, gives a single entry per CDR3 protein. The table has 60,000 to 65,000 distinct CDR3 sequences, roughly 9.9% seen once. The germline CDR1 and CDR2 sequences are KGHSH and LQKENI. V lost 0 bases to trimming and J lost 7 bases, with 16 bases between them. The length of the CDR3 is 16 residues. The sequenced sample was PBMCs or a T cell subset sorted from them (not recorded which). This sequence joins TRBV18 and TRBJ2-4; D may be TRBD2 (7 bases). The receptor comes from a man aged 18 to 29 who had mild COVID-19 (a few samples of this study predate the infection). Cell type and time point are not known. CDR3 residues: CASSPPNRGASNIQYF. CDR3 nucleotide sequence: TGTGCCAGCTCACCACCTAATCGGGGGGCGAGTAACATTCAGTACTTC.